This TCR beta chain was recorded in a study of shared clonotypes between healthy human individuals. Turning to the study itself: CD4 naive and memory got three plates each, CD8 naive two, CD8 memory one. Overall study findings and caveats: It was expected that sequencing depth would affect clonotype sharing among donors. Generation of non-shared clonotypes was less probable than generation of clonotypes shared by all four donors. Only a few donors were included, so the genetic and exposure-history diversity represented was limited.

The sample holds a few counts of this clone. Its antigen is unidentified. Some clones are missing from TCRdb's copy, which holds only in-frame ones; the method was immunoSEQ multiplex PCR. The profile shows about 330,000 clones, approximately 74% of them singletons. The sequenced sample consisted of memory CD4+ T cells sorted from blood. Indicated subset: CD45RA-negative fraction. The sequence was collected from a man younger than 45 in good health.

The CDR3 DNA follows: TGTGCCAGCAGTTCCCTCCAGTACGAGCAGTACTTC. This translates into CASSSLQYEQYF. The genes are TRBV28 and TRBJ2-7; the D is unclear. V was pared by 4 bases and J by 4 bases, with 8 bases between. The CDR3 runs to 12 residues. CDR1 is MDHEN, CDR2 SYDVKM, per germline.